A selection of T cell receptor beta chains follows, all from one sample in a study of shared clonotypes between healthy human individuals. This table comes from immunoSEQ multiplex PCR, and its TCRdb copy is limited to in-frame clones, with some not included. The table has over 2 million clones, over 85% seen once. The sample taken for sequencing was naive CD8+ T cells sorted from blood. All receptors derive from a man younger than 35 in good health. The CDR3 runs from the conserved cysteine through the conserved F or W. D genes are given only for firm matches. Clone size appears in some rows only: once, few, many, or a class for an expanded clone.

cdr3_length | clone_size | j_call | v_call | d_call | cdr3_aa | cdr3_nt
13 | - | TRBJ2-3 | TRBV6-5 | - | CASSFESTDTQYF | TGTGCCAGCAGCTTCGAAAGCACAGATACGCAGTATTTT
13 | - | TRBJ2-1 | TRBV27 | - | CASSPGAGAEQFF | TGTGCCAGCAGTCCCGGGGCAGGGGCCGAGCAGTTCTTC
16 | once | TRBJ2-1 | TRBV5-1 | - | CASSLSSSGPYNEQFF | -
15 | - | TRBJ1-1 | TRBV27 | - | CASSLSGGMNTEAFF | TGTGCCAGCAGTTTATCCGGGGGCATGAACACTGAAGCTTTCTTT
15 | once | TRBJ2-7 | TRBV28 | TRBD1 | CASSPPGTGYHEQYF | TGTGCCAGCAGTCCCCCCGGGACAGGGTACCACGAGCAGTACTTC
13 | - | TRBJ1-1 | TRBV10-3 | - | CARGRGLNTEAFF | TGTGCCAGGGGGCGGGGTTTGAACACTGAAGCTTTCTTT
13 | - | TRBJ2-7 | TRBV6-6 | - | CASSYSEGYEQYF | TGTGCCAGCAGTTACTCTGAGGGGTACGAGCAGTACTTC
16 | - | TRBJ1-2 | TRBV28 | TRBD1 | CASRYRTGIINYGYTF | TGTGCCAGCAGATATAGGACAGGGATAATAAACTATGGCTACACCTTC
12 | once | TRBJ2-7 | TRBV18 | - | CASSPTVYEQYF | TGTGCCAGCTCACCTACCGTCTACGAGCAGTACTTC
19 | - | TRBJ1-1 | TRBV9 | TRBD1 | CASSLSPGTGILMNTEAFF | TGTGCCAGCAGCCTCAGTCCCGGGACAGGGATCCTGATGAACACTGAAGCTTTCTTT
15 | - | TRBJ2-7 | TRBV18 | TRBD1 | CASSPDRSPSYEQYF | TGTGCCAGCTCACCGGACAGGTCCCCTTCCTACGAGCAGTACTTC
13 | - | TRBJ1-4 | TRBV28 | - | CASSLLTNEKLFF | TGTGCCAGCAGTTTATTAACTAATGAAAAACTGTTTTTT
12 | few | TRBJ2-1 | TRBV7-2 | - | CASSLAQGTPFF | TGTGCCAGCAGCTTAGCCCAGGGGACCCCTTTCTTC
15 | - | TRBJ2-1 | TRBV4-2 | TRBD2 | CASSERTSGGNEQFF | TGTGCCAGCAGCGAAAGGACTAGCGGGGGCAATGAGCAGTTCTTC
15 | - | TRBJ1-3 | TRBV5-5 | - | CASSLGHASGNTIYF | TGTGCCAGCAGCTTAGGACATGCTTCTGGAAACACCATATATTTT
14 | - | TRBJ2-5 | TRBV19 | TRBD2 | CASRGLAVGETQYF | TGTGCCAGTAGGGGACTAGCGGTAGGAGAGACCCAGTACTTC
15 | - | TRBJ1-2 | TRBV6-1 | - | CASSQSGSLNYGYTF | TGTGCCAGCAGTCAAAGCGGGAGCCTGAACTATGGCTACACCTTC
14 | - | TRBJ2-7 | TRBV27 | TRBD2 | CASSLAVSSYEQYF | TGTGCCAGCAGTCTAGCGGTTAGCTCCTACGAGCAGTACTTC
12 | once | TRBJ1-1 | TRBV4-1 | - | CASSQEYSQAFF | TGCGCCAGCAGCCAAGAATATAGCCAAGCTTTCTTT
14 | - | TRBJ2-5 | TRBV4-1 | - | CASSPRSVWETQYF | TGCGCCAGCAGCCCTAGGTCCGTATGGGAGACCCAGTACTTC
16 | - | TRBJ2-3 | TRBV5-8 | TRBD2 | CASSPSSGGITDTQYF | TGTGCCAGCAGCCCATCTAGCGGGGGAATCACAGATACGCAGTATTTT
12 | - | TRBJ1-4 | TRBV6-6 | - | CASSYPSEKLFF | TGTGCCAGCAGTTACCCCTCCGAAAAACTGTTTTTT
12 | - | TRBJ1-1 | TRBV4-3 | - | CASSQSNTEVFF | TGCGCCAGCAGCCAATCGAACACTGAGGTTTTCTTT
15 | - | TRBJ1-1 | TRBV7-9 | - | CASSSSWGSGTEAFF | TGTGCCAGCAGCTCATCTTGGGGGTCAGGCACTGAAGCTTTCTTT
14 | - | TRBJ2-1 | TRBV27 | - | CASSLRTTNNEQFF | TGTGCCAGCAGTCTAAGGACGACCAACAATGAGCAGTTCTTC
15 | - | TRBJ2-7 | TRBV28 | TRBD2 | CAIRLAGSGPQEQYF | TGTGCCATCCGACTAGCGGGAAGTGGGCCCCAAGAGCAGTACTTC
13 | - | TRBJ1-1 | TRBV19 | - | CASSTSPNTEAFF | TGTGCCAGTAGTACATCACCGAACACTGAAGCTTTCTTT
17 | - | TRBJ2-7 | TRBV11-2 | TRBD2 | CASSFEPPTSGNYEQYF | TGTGCCAGCAGCTTCGAGCCACCGACTAGCGGGAACTACGAGCAGTACTTC
12 | - | TRBJ2-1 | TRBV2 | - | CASLTQGNEQFF | TGTGCCAGCTTGACACAGGGAAATGAGCAGTTCTTC
15 | - | TRBJ1-5 | TRBV7-9 | - | CASSGVGDSGQPQHF | TGTGCCAGCAGCGGGGTCGGGGATTCGGGTCAGCCCCAGCATTTT
14 | - | TRBJ2-7 | TRBV2 | - | CASSEIRGRYEQYF | TGTGCCAGCAGTGAAATACGTGGGAGATACGAGCAGTACTTC
15 | once | TRBJ1-2 | TRBV6-1 | - | CASSEEWGRGHGYTF | TGTGCCAGCAGTGAAGAATGGGGTCGTGGGCATGGCTACACCTTC
9 | - | TRBJ2-4 | TRBV12-5 | - | CAQPPIQYF | TGTGCTCAGCCCCCCATTCAGTACTTC
14 | - | TRBJ2-7 | TRBV30 | TRBD1 | CAWSPGQGTYEQYF | TGTGCCTGGAGTCCGGGACAGGGTACCTACGAGCAGTACTTC
14 | - | TRBJ2-2 | TRBV9 | TRBD2 | CATGLAGSTGELFF | TGTGCAACCGGACTAGCGGGCAGCACCGGGGAGCTGTTTTTT
20 | - | TRBJ2-2 | TRBV14 | TRBD1 | CASSQDAITTGGMNTGELFF | TGTGCCAGCAGCCAAGATGCGATAACGACAGGGGGAATGAACACCGGGGAGCTGTTTTTT
13 | - | TRBJ1-2 | TRBV6-6 | TRBD1 | CASRGTELYGYTF | TGTGCCAGCAGGGGGACAGAACTCTATGGCTACACCTTC
18 | few | TRBJ2-1 | TRBV25-1 | - | CASSETLLLRPSYNEQFF | TGTGCCAGCAGTGAGACACTCCTTCTGCGACCATCGTACAATGAGCAGTTCTTC
15 | - | TRBJ2-7 | TRBV28 | - | CASSFLAAESYEQYF | TGTGCCAGCAGTTTTTTAGCAGCCGAATCCTACGAGCAGTACTTC
16 | - | TRBJ2-3 | TRBV27 | - | CASSLFSGGPTDTQYF | TGTGCCAGCAGTCTCTTTTCGGGGGGCCCCACAGATACGCAGTATTTT
9 | - | TRBJ1-1 | TRBV9 | - | CASSLPPVF | TGTGCCAGCAGCCTGCCACCCGTCTTT
12 | - | TRBJ2-7 | TRBV5-4 | - | CASSLTLGEQYF | TGTGCCAGCAGCTTGACCCTCGGCGAGCAGTACTTC
15 | - | TRBJ2-7 | TRBV15 | - | CATSRDLGTLPEQYF | TGTGCCACCAGCAGAGATCTGGGGACGCTTCCGGAGCAGTACTTC
14 | once | TRBJ1-1 | TRBV7-9 | - | CASSEGRGYTEAFF | TGTGCCAGCAGCGAGGGGAGGGGTTACACTGAAGCTTTCTTT
15 | - | TRBJ1-2 | TRBV19 | - | CASSIGTGTHYGYTF | TGTGCCAGTAGTATTGGAACAGGGACTCACTATGGCTACACCTTC
17 | - | TRBJ2-7 | TRBV7-9 | TRBD2 | CASSLGTSGSQRYEQYF | TGTGCCAGCAGCTTGGGGACTAGCGGGAGTCAGCGTTACGAGCAGTACTTC
12 | once | TRBJ2-7 | TRBV30 | - | CAWSTNFYEQYF | TGTGCCTGGAGTACCAACTTCTACGAGCAGTACTTC
11 | - | TRBJ1-1 | TRBV10-3 | - | CAISIQGEAFF | TGTGCCATCAGTATACAGGGAGAAGCTTTCTTT
17 | - | TRBJ1-1 | TRBV5-4 | TRBD1 | CASSPETGFDMNTEAFF | TGTGCCAGCAGCCCCGAGACAGGGTTCGACATGAACACTGAAGCTTTCTTT
18 | - | TRBJ2-1 | TRBV5-1 | - | CASSLVLIQGLSYNEQFF | TGCGCCAGCAGCTTGGTTCTTATACAGGGATTAAGCTACAATGAGCAGTTCTTC
14 | - | TRBJ2-2 | TRBV9 | - | CASSVDRNTGELFF | TGTGCCAGCAGCGTAGACAGAAACACCGGGGAGCTGTTTTTT
12 | - | TRBJ2-7 | TRBV6-1 | - | CATTGLLYEQYF | TGTGCCACAACAGGACTGCTATACGAGCAGTACTTC
18 | - | TRBJ2-4 | TRBV5-4 | - | CASSLGAFDYTAKNIQYF | TGTGCCAGCAGCCTCGGAGCGTTTGACTACACAGCCAAAAACATTCAGTACTTC